The present TCR beta chain was sequenced within a study of cytomegalovirus exposure and HLA in healthy donors. Germline V gene lookup returns CDR1 SGHAT and CDR2 FQNNGV. There are 13 residues in the CDR3. Trimming took 6 bases from V and 5 from J, leaving 13 bases between them. With 60 Vbeta and 13 Jbeta primers, the PCR was carried out. The protocol was immunoSEQ multiplex PCR, while the TCRdb copy is restricted to in-frame clones and leaves out a portion. The sample has 150,000 to 200,000 clones, about three quarters seen once. This clone was observed a single time. Its specificity is not known. Study observations and caveats: Some TCR beta chains (164 of them) were listed as cytomegalovirus-associated. The authors later linked a missense DCLRE1C variant to TCR beta V- and J-gene trimming. Reports state that TCR beta sequences accurately predicted most subjects' HLA-A and HLA-B alleles.

At collection, donors were nominally healthy, but unrecorded immune exposures were probable. Sequencing input: PBMCs. This rearrangement joins TRBV11-2 to TRBJ1-2; TRBD1 is a possible D gene (6 bases). The receptor was derived from a female donor in good health and CMV-seronegative. The CDR3 bases are TGTGCCAGCAGTTCTGGACAGACTTATGGCTACACCTTC. Translating it yields CASSSGQTYGYTF.